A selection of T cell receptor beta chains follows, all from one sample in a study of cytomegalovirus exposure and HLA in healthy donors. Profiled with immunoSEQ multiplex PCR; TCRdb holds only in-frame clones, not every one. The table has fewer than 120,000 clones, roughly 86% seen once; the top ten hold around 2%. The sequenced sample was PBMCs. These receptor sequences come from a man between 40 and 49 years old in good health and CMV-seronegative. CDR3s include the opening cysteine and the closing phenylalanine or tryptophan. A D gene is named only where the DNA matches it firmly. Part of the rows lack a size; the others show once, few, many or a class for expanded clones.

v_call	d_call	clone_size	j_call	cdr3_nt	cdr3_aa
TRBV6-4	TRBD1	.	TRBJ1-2	TGTGCCAGCAGTGACCAGGGGGACGGGAGAGGCTACACCTTC	CASSDQGDGRGYTF
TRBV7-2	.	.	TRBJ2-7	TGTGCCAGCAGCTTAGACGCGTCCTACGAGCAGTACTTC	CASSLDASYEQYF
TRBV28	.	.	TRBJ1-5	TGTGCCAGCAGCGCCTGGGGAGGGAATCAGCCCCAGCATTTT	CASSAWGGNQPQHF
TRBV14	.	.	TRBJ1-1	TGTGCCAGCAGGGCTCGGGATCTTGTCAACACTGAAGCTTTCTTT	CASRARDLVNTEAFF
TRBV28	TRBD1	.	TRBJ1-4	TGTGCCAGCAGTCTCGACAGGGGTCTTAATGAAAAACTGTTTTTT	CASSLDRGLNEKLFF
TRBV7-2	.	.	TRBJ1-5	TGTGCCAGCAGCTTCACAGTGGACTTGGGTCAGCCCCAGCATTTT	CASSFTVDLGQPQHF
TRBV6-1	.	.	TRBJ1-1	TGTGCCAGCAGTGCCAAAGGGGGGAACACTGAAGCTTTCTTT	CASSAKGGNTEAFF
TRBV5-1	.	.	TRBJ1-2	TGCGCCAGCAGCTTTGGTCTCGTGGCAGATGGCTACACCTTC	CASSFGLVADGYTF
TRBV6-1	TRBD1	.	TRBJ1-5	TGTGCCAGCAGTGAAGTTTGGACAGGGAATCAGCCCCAGCATTTT	CASSEVWTGNQPQHF
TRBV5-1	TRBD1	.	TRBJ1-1	TGCGCCAGCAGCTTCGTCAGGGGGTCATTGAACACTGAAGCTTTCTTT	CASSFVRGSLNTEAFF
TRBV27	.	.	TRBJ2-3	TGTGCCAGCAGGCAATTTAGTGGAGATACGCAGTATTTT	CASRQFSGDTQYF
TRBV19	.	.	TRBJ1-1	TGTGCCAGTAGTATCAGACAGGCAACAGAAGCTTTCTTT	CASSIRQATEAFF
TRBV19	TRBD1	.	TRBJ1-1	TGTGCCAGTAGTACCCCGGGACAGGGGAGAACTGAAGCTTTCTTT	CASSTPGQGRTEAFF
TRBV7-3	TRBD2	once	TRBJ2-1	TGTGCCAGCAGCTTAAGGACTAGCGGTCTGAATGAGCAGTTCTTC	CASSLRTSGLNEQFF
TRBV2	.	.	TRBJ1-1	TGTGCCAGCTTAGACAGGACTGAAGAAGCTTTCTTT	CASLDRTEEAFF
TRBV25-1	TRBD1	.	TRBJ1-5	TGTGCCAGCAGTGGGACAGGGGGCGGTCAGCCCCAGCATTTT	CASSGTGGGQPQHF
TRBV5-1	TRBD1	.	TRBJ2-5	TGCGCCAGCAGCCCCGCCGGGACAGGGGAGGGAGAGACCCAGTACTTC	CASSPAGTGEGETQYF
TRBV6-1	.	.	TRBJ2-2	TGTGCCAGCACGGGGGAGCTGTTTTTT	CASTGELFF
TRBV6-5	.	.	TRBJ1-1	TGTGCCAGCAGTGAGCGAGGGTCCGGGTCTGAAGCTTTCTTT	CASSERGSGSEAFF
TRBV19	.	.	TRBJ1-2	TGTGCCAGACGAGGTCGGGCCGCGGGTACTAACTATGGCTACACCTTC	CARRGRAAGTNYGYTF
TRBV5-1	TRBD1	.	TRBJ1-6	TGCGCCAGCAGCTTAGGGACAGGGGAGAGCTCACCCCTCCACTTT	CASSLGTGESSPLHF
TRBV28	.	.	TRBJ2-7	TGTGCCAGCAGTGTCTTACAACCCTACGAGCAGTACTTC	CASSVLQPYEQYF
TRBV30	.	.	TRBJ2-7	TGTGCCTGGAGGGCCTTCTTGACAGCCAAGGGCGGCGAGCAGTACTTC	CAWRAFLTAKGGEQYF
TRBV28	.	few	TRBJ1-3	TGTGCCAGCAGTTTAAGCCGTCTCGTGAACACCATATATTTT	CASSLSRLVNTIYF